This T cell receptor (beta chain) is from a study of blood T cell repertoires in COVID-19. Background on the study: Researchers got acute and convalescent COVID-19 samples from the United States, Italy and Spain.

The CDR3 totals 14 residues. The V end lost 3 bases, the J end lost 5 bases, and 13 bases lay between the germline ends. Germline lookup yields CDR1 GTSNPN and CDR2 SVGIG (reference sequence). In the original workflow: By means of reference gene primer amplification, nucleated cell counts were estimated. Sequencing was performed with immunoSEQ multiplex PCR; in TCRdb, only in-frame clones are kept and a portion is missing. V and J calls and clone size are copied from that table; D and trimming were computed from the DNA. Here the sample spans around 250,000 clones, 88% being singletons. This rearrangement joins TRBV30 to TRBJ2-2; D is perhaps TRBD1 (6 bases). This TCR derives from a woman between 40 and 55 years old with acute COVID-19. Sequences were obtained from PBMCs or T cells enriched from blood (not recorded which). The DNA for the CDR3 is TGTGCCTGGAGCGAGGGGGTTGAGACCGGGGAGCTGTTTTTT. This codes for CAWSEGVETGELFF.